The 25 T cell receptor beta chains reported below all come from one sample, sequenced in a study of patients and donors after allogeneic stem cell transplantation (dated by TCRdb to about 2020). Library construction relied on RT-PCR. Sequencing was performed on a NextSeq 550. The public reads were reanalyzed by TCRdb: fastp trimming at Q25, MiXCR alignment, in-frame beta chains only. Rows are unified per CDR3 protein, each entry keeping the most common DNA and genes. The sample profile shows approximately 200,000 distinct CDR3 sequences; roughly 14% of them were found once. The ten biggest clones cover 11% of the sample. Sequencing was carried out using blood, either unsorted or a sorted T cell fraction (not recorded which). All receptors derive from a human donor who was either an allogeneic HSCT recipient or a stem cell or donor lymphocyte infusion donor (not recorded which). It is not recorded whose cells these are; they may come from a transplant donor.

The V gene is TRBV7-2, the J gene TRBJ1-5, with TRBD1 as a possible D gene (5 bases). This CDR3 comprises 14 residues. Germline loops: CDR1 SGHTA, CDR2 FQGNSA. V was cut by 5 bases and J by 11 bases, with 19 bases left in between. For the CDR3, the DNA is TGTGCCAGCAGCCGGGCAGGGTTTCTGTCAGCCCAGCATTTT. This translates into CASSRAGFLSAQHF. The full variable domain, rest sourced from reference TRBV7-2 and TRBJ1-5, is GAGVSQSPSNKVTEKGKDVELRCDPISGHTALYWYRQSLGQGLEFLIYFQGNSAPDKSGLPSDRFSAERTGGSVSTLTIQRTQQEDSAVYLCASSRAGFLSAQHFGDGTRLSIL.

This clonotype was counted at least ten times. The V and J genes are TRBV29-1 and TRBJ2-3; 7 bases match TRBD1. This CDR3 region has 12 residues. The germline gives CDR1 SQVTM, CDR2 ANQGSEA. V lost 6 bases, J lost 3 bases, and 3 bases stayed unmatched. The CDR3 reads CSVVQGTDTQYF. CDR3 DNA sequence: TGCAGCGTCGTACAGGGGACAGATACGCAGTATTTT.

This clonotype was seen a few times. A junction boundary mismatches the germline segment, possibly from a read error. The rearrangement uses TRBV6-6 and TRBJ1-2, with D possibly matching TRBD1 (6 bases). Germline V gene lookup returns CDR1 MNHNY and CDR2 SVGAGI (reference sequence). This CDR3 contains 12 residues. CDR3 nucleotides: TGTGCCAGCAGTTACGACCCGGGACAAGAGCTCTTC. This gives the protein CASSYDPGQELF.

The rearrangement uses TRBV24-1 and TRBJ2-1; possible D gene TRBD2, 5 bases. V shed 3 bases and J shed 3 bases, with 11 bases lying between them. CDR1 and CDR2 from the germline V gene are KGHDR and SFDVKD. The CDR3 contains 15 residues. The CDR3 reads CATSDPRGNYNEQFF. CDR3 in DNA: TGTGCCACCAGTGATCCCCGAGGGAACTACAATGAGCAGTTCTTC.

The chain is built from TRBV7-3 and TRBJ1-1; the match to TRBD1 covers 7 bases. The CDR3 runs 15 residues. With V trimmed by 0 bases and J by 11 bases, 12 bases remained unmatched. The germline V gene has CDR1 SGHTA and CDR2 FQGTGA. As DNA, the CDR3 is TGTGCCAGCAGCTTAACTGGTACAGGGGCAGGTCGGGCTTTCTTT. It yields the protein CASSLTGTGAGRAFF.

The CDR3 sequence is CASSLIGEKLFF. The CDR3 DNA reads TGTGCCAGCAGCCTCATAGGTGAAAAACTGTTTTTT. The chain links TRBV5-4 to TRBJ1-4; D ambiguous. The CDR3 is 12 amino acids. The ends were cut back, 4 bases at V and 7 bases at J, with 8 bases in the middle. Germline CDR1 and CDR2: SGHNT and YYREEE (reference sequence). The variable domain in full, completed from reference TRBV5-4 and TRBJ1-4, reads ETGVTQSPTHLIKTRGQQVTLRCSSQSGHNTVSWYQQALGQGPQFIFQYYREEENGRGNFPPRFSGLQFPNYSSELNVNALELDDSALYLCASSLIGEKLFFGSGTQLSVL.

This clonotype was picked up a small number of times. The chain combines TRBV12-3 or TRBV12-4 with TRBJ1-6; 7 bases agree with TRBD1. The CDR3 is 14 residues long. V dropped 5 bases and J dropped 7; count of bases not matched to a gene: 5. The CDR3 reads CASSKAGGNSPLHF. The CDR3, as DNA: TGTGCCAGCAGTAAGGCAGGGGGAAATTCACCCCTCCACTTT.

This clonotype came up many times. The rearrangement links TRBV12-3 or TRBV12-4 to TRBJ1-1; D is possibly TRBD1 (5 bases). The ends were cut back, 5 bases at V and 7 bases at J, with 14 bases in the middle. The CDR3 has 13 amino acids. CDR3 region: CASSPQIDSEAFF. The DNA of the CDR3 is TGTGCCAGCAGTCCACAGATAGACAGTGAAGCTTTCTTT.

The V gene is TRBV9, the J gene TRBJ2-3; D unclear. Trimming removed 0 bases from V and 0 bases from J, with 8 bases in between. Germline values: CDR1 SGDLS, CDR2 YYNGEE. The CDR3 contains 15 residues. The CDR3 loop reads CASSVAVGSTDTQYF. The CDR3 coding sequence is TGTGCCAGCAGCGTAGCAGTGGGAAGCACAGATACGCAGTATTTT.

Ten or more counts support this clonotype. The chain combines TRBV20-1 with TRBJ2-5; 9 bases match TRBD2. The J segment lost 0 bases and the V segment lost 5 bases, leaving 7 bases of the junction unmatched. The CDR3 sequence is 15 residues long. The germline gives CDR1 DFQATT, CDR2 SNEGSKA (reference sequence). In DNA, the CDR3 is TGCAGTGCTGAAGTAGCGGGGGATAACCAAGAGACCCAGTACTTC. Translated: CSAEVAGDNQETQYF.

Ten or more counts support this clonotype. The V and J genes are TRBV12-3 or TRBV12-4 and TRBJ1-1; no clear D gene. V gave up 3 bases and J gave up 11 bases, with 13 bases separating them. The CDR3 is made up of 12 amino acids. The CDR3 sequence: CASSFYGDEAFF. The CDR3 nucleotides are TGTGCCAGCAGTTTTTATGGGGATGAGGCTTTCTTT.

The chain employs TRBV29-1 and TRBJ2-1; 9 bases line up with TRBD1. The V gene end was trimmed by 3 bases and the J gene end by 10 bases; junction bases not matched to a gene: 10. The CDR3 runs 14 residues. Germline CDR1 reads SQVTM; CDR2 reads ANQGSEA. CDR3 protein: CSVENKQGAQEQFF. CDR3 in DNA: TGCAGCGTTGAGAACAAACAGGGGGCACAGGAGCAGTTCTTC.

V is TRBV15 and J is TRBJ1-6, with no clear D. Germline CDR1 reads LNHNV; CDR2 reads YYDKDF (reference sequence). The V and J ends lost 5 bases and 10 bases respectively, with 15 bases between them. The CDR3 is 14 residues long. The CDR3 coding sequence is TGTGCCACCAGCCGGACGGGGAGAGAGTCACCCCTCCACTTT. It translates to CATSRTGRESPLHF.

Only a few counts were recorded for this clonotype. The rearrangement uses TRBV4-2 and TRBJ2-2; 7 nucleotides line up with TRBD2. The germline V gene encodes CDR1 LGHNA and CDR2 YNFKEQ. V shed 1 base and J 5 bases; nucleotides not matched to a gene: 13. The CDR3 is 18 amino acids. The CDR3: CASSQAPLFSGETGELFF. The CDR3 nucleotides are TGTGCCAGCAGCCAAGCACCCCTCTTCAGCGGGGAGACCGGGGAGCTGTTTTTT.

V usage is TRBV6-5 and J usage is TRBJ2-5; tentatively, D is TRBD2 (6 bases). Germline V gene sequence: CDR1 MNHEY, CDR2 SVGAGI. V dropped 2 bases and J dropped 0 bases, with 10 bases sitting between them. This CDR3 is built from 15 residues. The CDR3 protein is CASSYDGRYQETQYF. CDR3 DNA: TGTGCCAGCAGTTACGATGGGAGGTACCAAGAGACCCAGTACTTC.

This clonotype showed up many times. The chain joins TRBV5-1 to TRBJ1-1; D unresolved. The length of the CDR3 is 13 residues. Germline-derived CDR1 and CDR2 are SGHRS and YFSETQ. Deletions cut 1 base from V and 7 bases from J, with 11 bases between. In DNA form, the CDR3 reads TGCGCCAGCAGCTTGACGGTTACTAGTGAAGCTTTCTTT. Encoded protein: CASSLTVTSEAFF.

The V and J genes are TRBV5-1 and TRBJ1-1; D is possibly TRBD1 (5 bases). This CDR3 contains 13 residues. Trimming took off 1 base at V and 4 bases at J, with 8 bases between the two ends. Per the germline V gene, CDR1 is SGHRS and CDR2 is YFSETQ. CDR3: CASSLRGATEAFF. The CDR3 nucleotides are TGCGCCAGCAGCTTGAGAGGGGCCACTGAAGCTTTCTTT.

The sample holds many counts of this clonotype. The V and J genes are TRBV14 and TRBJ2-7; 8 bases map to TRBD2. The germline gives CDR1 SGHDN, CDR2 FVKESK. Unmatched junction bases numbered 1, after V lost 6 bases and J lost 0 bases. This CDR3 spans 13 amino acids. In nucleotides, the CDR3 is TGTGCCAGCAGTACTAGCGGCTCCTACGAGCAGTACTTC. It translates to CASSTSGSYEQYF.

The genes are TRBV27 and TRBJ2-2; 7 bases line up with TRBD2. The CDR3 consists of 14 residues. V gave up 8 bases and J gave up 1 base; unmatched junction bases: 4. The germline V gene encodes CDR1 MNHEY and CDR2 SMNVEV (reference sequence). CDR3 sequence: CASASGENTGELFF. The CDR3 nucleotides are TGTGCCAGCGCTAGCGGAGAGAACACCGGGGAGCTGTTTTTT.

This clonotype was seen many times. This chain connects TRBV11-2 to TRBJ2-1; the D gene is possibly TRBD1 (5 bases). CDR3 size: 15 residues. The V gene's germline CDR1 is SGHAT and CDR2 FQNNGV. Trimming removed 1 base from V and 8 bases from J, with 15 bases in between. The CDR3 DNA is TGTGCCAGCAGCTTAGTACCAGGGTACGTTGATGAGCAGTTCTTC. It encodes CASSLVPGYVDEQFF.

The chain uses TRBV5-1 and TRBJ2-7; the D gene is possibly TRBD2 (5 bases). CDR1 SGHRS and CDR2 YFSETQ come from the germline V gene. This CDR3 is 13 amino acids long. V was pared by 1 base and J by 5 bases, with 10 bases between. The CDR3 DNA reads as TGCGCCAGCAGCTTGTTAGTGCGGGACGAGCAGTACTTC. This sequence encodes CASSLLVRDEQYF.

This clonotype appeared a few times. The chain carries TRBV5-5 and TRBJ2-2, with 7 bases fitting TRBD1. With 3 bases clipped from V and 4 bases from J, the junction kept 6 bases outside the gene matches. Per germline, CDR1 SGHKS and CDR2 YYEKEE (reference sequence). The CDR3 spans 15 residues. The chain's CDR3 is CASSYRQGITGELFF. CDR3 coding DNA: TGTGCCAGCAGCTACCGACAGGGAATCACCGGGGAGCTGTTTTTT.

This clonotype turned up a few times. The chain employs TRBV9 and TRBJ2-3; 15 nucleotides line up with TRBD2. The CDR3 has 16 amino acids. Per germline, CDR1 SGDLS and CDR2 YYNGEE. The J segment lost 2 bases and the V segment lost 3 bases, leaving 1 base of the junction unmatched. CDR3 sequence reads: CASSGTSGRDTDTQYF. CDR3 DNA sequence: TGTGCCAGCAGCGGGACTAGCGGGAGGGACACAGATACGCAGTATTTT.

This clonotype has a count of ten or more. V gene TRBV11-2 combines with J gene TRBJ2-1; 9 bases line up with TRBD2. Germline assignment: CDR1 SGHAT and CDR2 FQNNGV. The CDR3 covers 14 residues. V trimming: 6 bases; J trimming: 9 bases; junction bases outside the gene matches: 9. The CDR3 protein is CASRRVAGASEQFF. The CDR3, as DNA: TGTGCCAGCAGGAGGGTAGCGGGAGCGAGTGAGCAGTTCTTC. Filled out from reference TRBV11-2 and TRBJ2-1, the complete variable domain reads EAGVAQSPRYKIIEKRQSVAFWCNPISGHATLYWYQQILGQGPKLLIQFQNNGVVDDSQLPKDRFSAERLKGVDSTLKIQPAKLEDSAVYLCASRRVAGASEQFFGPGTRLTVL.

This clonotype was found a few times. The chain has TRBV3-1 and TRBJ2-5; D might be TRBD2 (6 bases). V was shortened by 4 bases and J by 4 bases, with 16 bases between the two germline ends. From germline, CDR1 is LGHDT and CDR2 YNNKEL (reference sequence). CDR3 size: 15 residues. In DNA form, the CDR3 reads TGTGCCAGCAGCCCCCTGGGGGGACCGGGAGAGACCCAGTACTTC. Translation gives CASSPLGGPGETQYF.